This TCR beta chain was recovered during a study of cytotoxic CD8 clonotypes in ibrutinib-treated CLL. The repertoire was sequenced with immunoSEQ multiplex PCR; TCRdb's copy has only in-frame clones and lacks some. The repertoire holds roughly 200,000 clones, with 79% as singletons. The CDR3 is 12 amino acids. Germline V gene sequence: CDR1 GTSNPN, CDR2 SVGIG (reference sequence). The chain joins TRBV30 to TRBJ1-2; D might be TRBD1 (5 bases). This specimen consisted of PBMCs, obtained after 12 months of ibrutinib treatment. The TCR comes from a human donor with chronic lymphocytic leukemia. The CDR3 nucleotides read TGTGCTGGGATCACAGGAAACTATGGCTACACCTTC. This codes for CAGITGNYGYTF.